The present T cell receptor (beta chain) was sequenced within a study of shared clonotypes between healthy human individuals. Study-level results: Among donors, clonotype sharing was expected to be affected by sequencing depth.

Investigators divided CD4+ cells into CD45RA+ naive and CD45RA-negative memory subsets. Germline V gene lookup returns CDR1 MNHEY and CDR2 SVGAGI. The CDR3 is 15 amino acids. After removal of 4 bases from V and 0 bases from J, the junction contained 3 bases not matched to a gene. Every subset had its genomic DNA shared out evenly among several immunoSEQ plates. Methods used by the authors: Junction-only sequences produced by ImmunoSEQ had no quality scores, so filtering differed. The method was immunoSEQ multiplex PCR; TCRdb's version includes in-frame clones alone and lacks a portion of them. V, J and clone size are those of that table, while D and trimming were read from the DNA. The sample consists of 2,500,000 or so clones, just over 90% of them appearing once. Worth noting for this clone: Its antigen is unknown.

The J gene is TRBJ2-1, the V gene TRBV6-5; 7 nucleotides line up with TRBD1. What was sequenced was naive CD4+ T cells sorted from blood. The subset was: CD45RA+ positively selected. This TCR was recovered from a man aged 18 to 29 in good health. The CDR3 DNA is TGTGCCAGCAGTTGGGACAGCAGCTCCTACAATGAGCAGTTCTTC. Translated, it gives CASSWDSSSYNEQFF.